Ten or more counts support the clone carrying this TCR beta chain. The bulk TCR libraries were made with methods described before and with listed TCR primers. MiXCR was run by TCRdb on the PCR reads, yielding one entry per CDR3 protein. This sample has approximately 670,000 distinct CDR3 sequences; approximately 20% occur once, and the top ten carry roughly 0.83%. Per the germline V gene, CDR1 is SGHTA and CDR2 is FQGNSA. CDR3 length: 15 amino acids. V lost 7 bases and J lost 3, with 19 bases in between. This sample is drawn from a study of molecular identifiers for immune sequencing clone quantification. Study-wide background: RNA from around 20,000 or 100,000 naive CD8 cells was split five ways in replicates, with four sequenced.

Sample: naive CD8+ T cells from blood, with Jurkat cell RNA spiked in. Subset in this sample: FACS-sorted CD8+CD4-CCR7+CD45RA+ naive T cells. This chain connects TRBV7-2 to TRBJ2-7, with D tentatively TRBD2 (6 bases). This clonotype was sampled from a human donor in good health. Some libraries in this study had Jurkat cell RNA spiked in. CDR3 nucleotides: TGTGCCAGCACTCCACATCGGGACTTTAGCTACGAGCAGTACTTC. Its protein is CASTPHRDFSYEQYF.